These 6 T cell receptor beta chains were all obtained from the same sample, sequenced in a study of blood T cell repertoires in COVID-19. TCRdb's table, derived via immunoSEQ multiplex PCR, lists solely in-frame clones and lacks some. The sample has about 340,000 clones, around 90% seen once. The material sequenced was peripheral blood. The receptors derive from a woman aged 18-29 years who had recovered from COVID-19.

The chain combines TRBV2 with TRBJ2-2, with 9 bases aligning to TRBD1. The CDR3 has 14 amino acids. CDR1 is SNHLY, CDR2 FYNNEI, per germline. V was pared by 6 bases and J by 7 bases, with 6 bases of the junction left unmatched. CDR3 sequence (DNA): TGTGCCAGCAGCTCCGGGACAGGGAACGGGGAGCTGTTTTTT. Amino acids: CASSSGTGNGELFF.

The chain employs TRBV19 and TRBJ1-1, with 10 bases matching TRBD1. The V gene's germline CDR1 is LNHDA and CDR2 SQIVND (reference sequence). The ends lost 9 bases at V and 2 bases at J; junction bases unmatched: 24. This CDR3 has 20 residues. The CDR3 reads CASLPKLIWDRGYANTEAFF. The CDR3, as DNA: TGTGCCAGCCTCCCTAAATTAATCTGGGACAGGGGATACGCTAACACTGAAGCTTTCTTT. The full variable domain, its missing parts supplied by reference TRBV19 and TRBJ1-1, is DGGITQSPKYLFRKEGQNVTLSCEQNLNHDAMYWYRQDPGQGLRLIYYSQIVNDFQKGDIAEGYSVSREKKESFPLTVTSAQKNPTAFYLCASLPKLIWDRGYANTEAFFGQGTRLTVV.

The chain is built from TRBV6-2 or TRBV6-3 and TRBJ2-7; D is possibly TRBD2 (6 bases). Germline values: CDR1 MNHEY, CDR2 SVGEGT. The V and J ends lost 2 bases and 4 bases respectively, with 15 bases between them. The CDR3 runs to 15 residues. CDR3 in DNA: TGTGCCAGCAGTTACCGCGGACTAAAGGGATACGAGCAGTACGTC. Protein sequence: CASSYRGLKGYEQYV.

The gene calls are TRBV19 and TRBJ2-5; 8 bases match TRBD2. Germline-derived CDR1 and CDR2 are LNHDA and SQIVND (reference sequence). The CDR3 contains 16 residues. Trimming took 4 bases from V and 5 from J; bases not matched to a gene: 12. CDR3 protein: CASSRASSGRVETQYF. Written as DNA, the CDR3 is TGTGCCAGTAGTAGAGCCTCCAGCGGGAGAGTCGAGACCCAGTACTTC.

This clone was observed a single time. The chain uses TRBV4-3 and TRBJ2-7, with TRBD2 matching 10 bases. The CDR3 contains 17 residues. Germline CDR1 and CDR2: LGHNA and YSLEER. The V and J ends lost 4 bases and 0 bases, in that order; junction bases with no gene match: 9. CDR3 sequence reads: CASSPKEASGGSYEQYV. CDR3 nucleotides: TGCGCCAGCAGCCCGAAAGAGGCTAGCGGGGGCTCCTACGAGCAGTACGTC.

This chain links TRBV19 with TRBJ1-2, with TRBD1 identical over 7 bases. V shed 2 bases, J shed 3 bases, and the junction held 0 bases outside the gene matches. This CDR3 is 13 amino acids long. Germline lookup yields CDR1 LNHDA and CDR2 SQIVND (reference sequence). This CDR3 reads CASSITGDYGYTF. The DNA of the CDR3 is TGTGCCAGTAGTATAACAGGGGACTATGGCTACACCTTC.